Presented here are 27 T cell receptor beta chains from one specimen sequenced in a study of shared clonotypes between healthy human individuals. This table comes from immunoSEQ multiplex PCR, and its TCRdb copy is limited to in-frame clones, with some not included. This sample has millions of clones; roughly 94% occur once, and the top ten carry more than 0.95%. Naive CD8 cells lacked CD45RO, underwent positive selection for CCR7 and left out terminally differentiated effector memory CD45RA+ cells. Sequenced sample: naive CD8+ T cells sorted from blood. The origin of the receptors is a man between 18 and 29 years old in good health.

This clone came up once. At one boundary the junction diverges from the germline segment, which might be a read error. The chain recombines TRBV18 with TRBJ1-6, with 10 bases aligning to TRBD1. Germline CDR1 reads KGHSH; CDR2 reads LQKENI. The CDR3 extends over 12 amino acids. The chain's CDR3 is CASSPRDRGADF. Written as DNA, the CDR3 is TGTGCCAGCTCACCTCGGGACAGGGGAGCGGACTTT.

V and J are TRBV6-5 and TRBJ2-1; no reliable D call. The CDR3 consists of 14 residues. Germline loops: CDR1 MNHEY, CDR2 SVGAGI. V lost 1 base and J 5 bases, leaving 9 bases between the germline ends. The CDR3 region is CASSYFLGNNEQFF. The CDR3 region has the DNA TGTGCCAGCAGTTACTTTTTGGGGAACAATGAGCAGTTCTTC.

The chain combines TRBV2 with TRBJ1-6; 7 bases line up with TRBD1. Germline values: CDR1 SNHLY, CDR2 FYNNEI. The CDR3 is 14 residues long. The junction had 3 bases not matched to a gene; V was cut back by 4 bases and J by 6 bases. The CDR3 bases are TGTGCCAGCAGTGGACAGGGCCTTAATTCACCCCTCCACTTT. This codes for CASSGQGLNSPLHF.

This rearrangement joins TRBV9 to TRBJ1-2; D gene ambiguous. The V end was cut by 3 bases, the J end by 2 bases, with 14 bases between. The CDR3 covers 15 residues. Germline CDR1 is SGDLS and CDR2 is YYNGEE. Here the CDR3 DNA reads TGTGCCAGCAGCGAACACCCTGGGGTCAACTATGGCTACACCTTC. This codes for CASSEHPGVNYGYTF.

The chain is built from TRBV11-2 and TRBJ1-1; the D gene is possibly TRBD1 (5 bases). This CDR3 region has 14 residues. Germline CDR1 and CDR2: SGHAT and FQNNGV. The V and J ends lost 0 bases and 5 bases respectively, with 10 bases between them. The CDR3 loop reads CASSLEAGGTEAFF. CDR3 DNA: TGTGCCAGCAGCTTAGAAGCGGGGGGAACTGAAGCTTTCTTT.

The J gene is TRBJ2-7, the V gene TRBV15, with 9 positions matching TRBD2. V trimming: 4 bases; J trimming: 3 bases; junction bases outside the gene matches: 16. CDR1 and CDR2 from the germline V gene are LNHNV and YYDKDF (reference sequence). The length of the CDR3 is 18 residues. The CDR3 nucleotides are TGTGCCACCAGCACAATGGAGGGGACTAGCTCTTTCGTCTACGAGCAGTACTTC. Amino acids: CATSTMEGTSSFVYEQYF. The variable domain in full, completed from reference TRBV15 and TRBJ2-7, reads DAMVIQNPRYQVTQFGKPVTLSCSQTLNHNVMYWYQQKSSQAPKLLFHYYDKDFNNEADTPDNFQSRRPNTSFCFLDIRSPGLGDTAMYLCATSTMEGTSSFVYEQYFGPGTRLTVT.

This rearrangement joins TRBV11-2 to TRBJ2-5, with D possibly being TRBD1 (5 bases). The CDR3 contains 16 residues. The ends were cut back, 0 bases at V and 5 bases at J, with 16 bases in the middle. The germline V gene has CDR1 SGHAT and CDR2 FQNNGV. Here the CDR3 reads CASSLDVGRAGETQYF. Written as DNA, the CDR3 is TGTGCCAGCAGCTTAGATGTTGGCAGGGCAGGCGAGACCCAGTACTTC.

This chain uses TRBV6-5 with TRBJ1-1; D is perhaps TRBD1 (5 bases). The germline CDR1 and CDR2 sequences are MNHEY and SVGAGI. The V end lost 2 bases, the J end lost 4 bases, and 11 bases lay between the germline ends. The CDR3 loop spans 14 amino acids. CDR3 DNA sequence: TGTGCCAGCAGTTACGTCCAGGGAGGCACTGAAGCTTTCTTT. This gives the protein CASSYVQGGTEAFF.

The chain links TRBV6-6 to TRBJ1-2; D may be TRBD1 (5 bases). Germline V gives CDR1 MNHNY, CDR2 SVGAGI (reference sequence). CDR3 length: 14 residues. With 0 bases removed from V and 7 bases from J, the gap between germline ends came to 12 bases. CDR3 nucleotide sequence: TGTGCCAGCAGTTACTCGGAGGGGTGGACTGGCTACACCTTC. This codes for CASSYSEGWTGYTF.

The sample holds one count of this clone. This sample includes further DNA sequences coding for the same CDR3. The chain is built from TRBV9 and TRBJ2-1; 7 positions agree with TRBD1. CDR3 length: 16 amino acids. J was trimmed by 1 base and V by 0 bases; bases with no gene match: 4. Germline CDR1 reads SGDLS; CDR2 reads YYNGEE. The chain's CDR3 is CASSVGGGASYNEQFF. The DNA of the CDR3 is TGTGCCAGCAGCGTAGGAGGGGGCGCATCCTACAATGAGCAGTTCTTC.

This sequence joins TRBV13 and TRBJ2-2; 10 nucleotides line up with TRBD2. From germline, CDR1 is PRHDT and CDR2 FYEKMQ (reference sequence). This CDR3 contains 16 residues. Losses at the gene ends were 0 bases for V and 4 bases for J; bases not matched to a gene: 2. The CDR3: CASSLGAGGPTGELFF. CDR3 in DNA: TGTGCCAGCAGCTTAGGAGCGGGGGGGCCCACCGGGGAGCTGTTTTTT.

V and J are TRBV5-1 and TRBJ2-5, with TRBD2 as a possible D gene (5 bases). Trimming pared 2 bases from V and 3 bases from J, leaving 11 bases between. This CDR3 comprises 14 residues. The germline V gene has CDR1 SGHRS and CDR2 YFSETQ. The CDR3 region has the DNA TGCGCCAGCAGCTTTTTTGAGACTAAAGAGACCCAGTACTTC. This gives the protein CASSFFETKETQYF.

Worth noting for this clone: The same CDR3 arises from other DNA sequences in this sample as well. The chain joins TRBV28 to TRBJ1-5; TRBD1 might be the D (5 bases). Germline V CDR1 and CDR2: MDHEN, SYDVKM. The CDR3 is 14 residues long. Trimming cost V 3 bases and J 4 bases, with 10 bases left between them. The DNA of the CDR3 is TGTGCCAGCAGTTTGGGGCAGGGTAATCAGCCCCAGCATTTT. Its translation is CASSLGQGNQPQHF.

The gene calls are TRBV28 and TRBJ2-7; weak D call: TRBD2 (7 bases). Trimming cost V 4 bases and J 2 bases, with 15 bases left between them. Germline assignment: CDR1 MDHEN and CDR2 SYDVKM. This CDR3 comprises 15 residues. The DNA for the CDR3 is TGTGCCAGCAGTTCCCTGGGGGGGGCCGCCTACGAGCAGTACTTC. Protein sequence: CASSSLGGAAYEQYF.

This chain connects TRBV5-1 to TRBJ2-2, with 11 bases aligning to TRBD2. V lost 2 bases, J lost 1 base, and 7 bases stayed unmatched. Germline V gene lookup returns CDR1 SGHRS and CDR2 YFSETQ. The CDR3 has 18 residues. CDR3 nucleotides: TGCGCCAGCAGCTTAGGCCTAGCGGGAGGCCAGAACACCGGGGAGCTGTTTTTT. It specifies CASSLGLAGGQNTGELFF.

The chain is built from TRBV21-1 and TRBJ2-3; TRBD1 is the table's D call, not checked against the DNA. TRBV21-1 is termed a pseudogene. This CDR3 spans 19 amino acids. CDR3: CASSGFSETGAPGTDTQYF. CDR3 nucleotide sequence: TGTGCCAGCAGCGGGTTCTCTGAGACAGGGGCGCCAGGAACAGATACGCAGTATTTT.

J is TRBJ2-5 and V is TRBV28; 13 bases line up with TRBD2. The CDR3 is 15 amino acids. Germline V gene lookup returns CDR1 MDHEN and CDR2 SYDVKM. V trimming: 5 bases; J trimming: 5 bases; junction bases outside the gene matches: 5. CDR3 sequence: CASSPTSGGRETQYF. The DNA of the CDR3 is TGTGCCAGCAGTCCGACTAGCGGGGGGCGGGAGACCCAGTACTTC.

The chain employs TRBV9 and TRBJ1-6, with D tentatively TRBD1 (5 bases). V gave up 0 bases and J gave up 7 bases, with 14 bases separating them. The CDR3 has 16 amino acids. From germline, CDR1 is SGDLS and CDR2 YYNGEE. This CDR3 is CASSVAPGWGNSPLHF. The CDR3, as DNA: TGTGCCAGCAGCGTAGCTCCAGGGTGGGGGAATTCACCCCTCCACTTT.

Comment on this clone: The sample carries other DNA sequences with the same CDR3. DNA of the CDR3: TGTGCCAGCAGCGTAGAAGGTAGCGGAGATACGCAGTATTTT. It specifies CASSVEGSGDTQYF. V usage is TRBV9 and J usage is TRBJ2-3; weak D call: TRBD2 (6 bases). Trimming removed 0 bases from V and 5 bases from J, with 10 bases in between. Germline-derived CDR1 and CDR2 are SGDLS and YYNGEE. This CDR3 has 14 residues.

The chain employs TRBV9 and TRBJ1-2; 10 positions match TRBD1. The CDR3 contains 15 residues. CDR1 is SGDLS, CDR2 YYNGEE, per germline. The V and J ends lost 2 bases and 6 bases, in that order; junction bases with no gene match: 7. Here the CDR3 reads CASSVRQGAPDGYTF. In DNA form, the CDR3 reads TGTGCCAGCAGCGTTCGACAGGGGGCCCCGGATGGCTACACCTTC. Based on the CDR3 plus reference TRBV9 and TRBJ1-2, the full variable domain is DSGVTQTPKHLITATGQRVTLRCSPRSGDLSVYWYQQSLDQGLQFLIQYYNGEERAKGNILERFSAQQFPDLHSELNLSSLELGDSALYFCASSVRQGAPDGYTFGSGTRLTVV.

As to this clone: Within the sample, other DNA sequences also encode this same CDR3. The J gene is TRBJ2-7, the V gene TRBV5-1, with 7 bases aligning to TRBD1. Germline V gene lookup returns CDR1 SGHRS and CDR2 YFSETQ. There are 14 residues in the CDR3. Trimming took 0 bases from V and 2 from J; bases not matched to a gene: 2. The CDR3 spells CASSLGTGTYEQYF. The CDR3 region has the DNA TGCGCCAGCAGCTTGGGGACAGGAACCTACGAGCAGTACTTC.

The chain recombines TRBV7-9 with TRBJ2-1, with 14 bases lining up with TRBD2. CDR1 is SEHNR, CDR2 FQNEAQ, per germline (reference sequence). This CDR3 has 16 amino acids. With 5 bases clipped from V and 9 bases from J, the junction kept 9 bases outside the gene matches. This CDR3 is CASSLGLAGGFGEQFF. The CDR3 DNA is TGTGCCAGCAGCCTCGGACTAGCGGGAGGTTTTGGTGAGCAGTTCTTC.

This rearrangement joins TRBV5-4 to TRBJ2-3, with TRBD1 matching over 9 bases. Germline loops: CDR1 SGHNT, CDR2 YYREEE (reference sequence). CDR3 size: 15 residues. V shed 4 bases, J shed 3 bases, and the junction held 6 bases outside the gene matches. CDR3 in DNA: TGTGCCAGCAGCCCGGGACAGGGAAGGACAGATACGCAGTATTTT. Protein: CASSPGQGRTDTQYF.

The CDR3 is CASSFLGTVKAEAFF. The CDR3 region has the DNA TGTGCCAGCAGTTTCTTAGGGACAGTAAAGGCTGAAGCTTTCTTT. The chain uses TRBV27 and TRBJ1-1; TRBD1 matches at 7 bases. The V gene's germline CDR1 is MNHEY and CDR2 SMNVEV (reference sequence). With V trimmed by 3 bases and J by 6 bases, 10 bases remained unmatched. The CDR3 is 15 residues long.

With regard to this clone: The same CDR3 can be traced to other DNA sequences in this sample. The V and J genes are TRBV19 and TRBJ2-2; TRBD2 might be the D (5 bases). Trimming pared 1 base from V and 5 bases from J, leaving 5 bases between. Germline CDR1 LNHDA, CDR2 SQIVND (reference sequence). CDR3 length: 13 residues. The CDR3 sequence is CASSIGGTGELFF. The CDR3 DNA is TGTGCCAGTAGTATAGGCGGGACCGGGGAGCTGTTTTTT.

This chain links TRBV11-2 with TRBJ2-3; D possibly corresponds to TRBD2 (6 bases). Germline V gene sequence: CDR1 SGHAT, CDR2 FQNNGV. Between the trimmed V and J ends, which lost 5 bases and 4 bases, there was a span of 10 bases. The CDR3 spans 13 residues. The CDR3 is CASSGRLADTQYF. In nucleotides, the CDR3 is TGTGCCAGCAGCGGCCGACTAGCAGATACGCAGTATTTT.

V is TRBV5-8 and J is TRBJ2-1; TRBD2 agrees at 13 bases. After removal of 2 bases from V and 0 bases from J, the junction contained 5 bases not matched to a gene. Germline CDR1 SGHTS, CDR2 YDEGEE. The CDR3 runs 18 residues. The DNA of the CDR3 is TGTGCCAGCAGCTTTCCGGGACTAGCGGGACACTCCTACAATGAGCAGTTCTTC. This sequence encodes CASSFPGLAGHSYNEQFF.